Below, 13 T cell receptor beta chains from the same sample are listed, as sequenced in a study of blood T cell repertoires in COVID-19 (dated by TCRdb to between 2020 and 2021). The library was prepared using the immunoSEQ multiplex PCR assay. The immuneACCESS repertoire file appears here via TCRdb, limited to in-frame rearrangements. These files lack a portion of the clones; in checked studies, under half of the deficit traces to unresolved V genes, and the cause of the others is not known. The sample includes about 61,000 clones, with more than 65% observed a single time. The ten largest clones add up to approximately 6% of the sample. Source material: peripheral blood. The receptors here all came from a woman between 70 and 85 years old with acute or convalescent COVID-19.

The rearrangement uses TRBV2 and TRBJ1-2; D call uncertain. The CDR3 sequence is 13 residues long. Trimming removed 10 bases at V and 7 bases at J, with 19 bases between. Germline CDR1 and CDR2: SNHLY and FYNNEI. The DNA for the CDR3 is TGTGCCATCCAGGTGGTTTTGGGAGGTGGCTACACCTTC. This codes for CAIQVVLGGGYTF.

J is TRBJ1-4 and V is TRBV11-3, with D perhaps TRBD1 (5 bases). Between the trimmed V and J ends, which lost 1 base and 3 bases, there was a span of 6 bases. CDR1 SGHNT and CDR2 YENEEA come from the germline V gene. CDR3 length: 14 residues. CDR3 bases: TGTGCCAGCAGCTTAGCCAGGGCTAATGAAAAACTGTTTTTT. Protein product: CASSLARANEKLFF.

The chain recombines TRBV10-3 with TRBJ2-1, with 10 bases that match TRBD2. CDR3 length equals 15 residues. Trimming at V came to 7 bases and at J to 10 bases, leaving 13 bases not matched to a gene. From germline, CDR1 is ENHRY and CDR2 SYGVKD. The CDR3 bases are TGTGCCATCAACGGGGAAGCGGGGGGGCCGGCGGAGCAGTTCTTC. Its protein is CAINGEAGGPAEQFF.

This sequence joins TRBV6-1 and TRBJ2-3; 8 bases match TRBD2. The CDR3 loop spans 17 amino acids. From germline, CDR1 is MNHNS and CDR2 SASEGT. V lost 1 base, J lost 2 bases, and 8 bases stayed unmatched. DNA for the CDR3: TGTGCCAGCAGTGAAGTAAGGCTAGCGGGCTCCACAGATACGCAGTATTTT. Its protein is CASSEVRLAGSTDTQYF.

This chain connects TRBV5-1 to TRBJ1-1; D remains ambiguous. Per the germline V gene, CDR1 is SGHRS and CDR2 is YFSETQ. CDR3 length: 13 residues. Between the trimmed V and J ends, which lost 2 bases and 4 bases, there was a span of 9 bases. CDR3 nucleotides: TGCGCCAGCAGCTTTGAGGGCACCACTGAAGCTTTCTTT. Amino acids: CASSFEGTTEAFF.

J is TRBJ1-6 and V is TRBV19; possible D gene TRBD1, 6 bases. The CDR3 length is 15 residues. Germline CDR1 is LNHDA and CDR2 is SQIVND (reference sequence). Trimming took off 3 bases at V and 5 bases at J, with 11 bases between the two ends. The CDR3 is CASSIGTGNNSPLHF. The CDR3 bases are TGTGCCAGTAGTATTGGTACAGGGAATAATTCACCCCTCCACTTT.

This chain joins TRBV11-2 and TRBJ1-2; 9 bases agree with TRBD1. J lost 4 bases, V lost 5 bases, and 5 bases had no gene match. Germline V gene lookup returns CDR1 SGHAT and CDR2 FQNNGV. This CDR3 has 14 residues. The CDR3 sequence: CASSKGQGIYGYTF. The CDR3 bases are TGTGCCAGCAGCAAAGGACAGGGGATCTATGGCTACACCTTC.

The rearrangement joins TRBV7-3 to TRBJ2-2; the D gene is possibly TRBD2 (5 bases). V lost 2 bases to trimming and J lost 4 bases, with 8 bases between them. The CDR3 totals 14 residues. Germline assignment: CDR1 SGHTA and CDR2 FQGTGA. The CDR3 loop is CASSLSGSTGELFF. In DNA form, the CDR3 reads TGTGCCAGCAGCTTATCGGGGAGCACCGGGGAGCTGTTTTTT.

The chain's CDR3 is CASSLARAGDQETQYF. CDR3 DNA: TGTGCCAGCAGCTTAGCCAGAGCGGGGGACCAAGAGACCCAGTACTTC. This rearrangement joins TRBV7-8 to TRBJ2-5; 8 nucleotides agree with TRBD2. The CDR3 length is 16 residues. The junction had 3 bases not matched to a gene; V was cut back by 0 bases and J by 0 bases. CDR1 SGHVS and CDR2 FQNEAQ come from the germline V gene.

This chain joins TRBV11-3 and TRBJ2-2, with a possible D match to TRBD2 (6 bases). From germline, CDR1 is SGHNT and CDR2 YENEEA. This CDR3 contains 17 residues. V gave up 0 bases and J gave up 3 bases, with 14 bases separating them. CDR3 DNA: TGTGCCAGCAGCTTAGATCTCGGCGGGGCCTACACCGGGGAGCTGTTTTTT. It translates to CASSLDLGGAYTGELFF.

The genes are TRBV7-2 and TRBJ1-1; possible D gene TRBD1, 5 bases. Germline CDR1 and CDR2: SGHTA and FQGNSA. V gave up 1 base and J gave up 0 bases, with 9 bases separating them. The CDR3 extends over 15 amino acids. The CDR3 loop is CASSLVGVVNTEAFF. DNA of the CDR3: TGTGCCAGCAGCTTAGTAGGGGTCGTGAACACTGAAGCTTTCTTT.

The V call is TRBV9, the J call TRBJ2-5, with 10 nucleotides matching TRBD2. The CDR3 covers 15 residues. Unmatched junction bases numbered 5, after V lost 4 bases and J lost 2 bases. The germline V gene has CDR1 SGDLS and CDR2 YYNGEE. The CDR3: CASSPLSGGQETQYF. The CDR3 nucleotides are TGTGCCAGCAGCCCCCTTAGCGGGGGGCAAGAGACCCAGTACTTC.

CDR3 coding DNA: TGCGCCAGCAGCTCCGGACTGGGGTCCGAGCAGTACTTC. This sequence encodes CASSSGLGSEQYF. The chain has TRBV5-1 and TRBJ2-7, with D possibly TRBD2 on 5 matching bases. V was clipped by 3 bases and J by 6 bases, with 13 bases between them. The germline CDR1 and CDR2 sequences are SGHRS and YFSETQ. This CDR3 has 13 residues.